This entry lists 2 T cell receptor beta chains sequenced from one sample in a study of metastatic and nonmetastatic thyroid tumors. There were no patients who had received any treatment before thyroid surgery. TCRdb used MiXCR to call clones anew from the PCR reads. The sample includes tens of thousands of clones, roughly 12% of them seen just once. What was sequenced was blood. The receptors stem from a female donor with papillary thyroid cancer or a benign thyroid nodule (not recorded which). Some clones in this sample may be carry-over from other donors' samples.

This clone was seen ten or more times. In DNA, the CDR3 is TGTGCCAGTAGTATAGGCCCTCCCGATAGCGGGAGGGCCTACAATGAGCAGTTCTTC. Protein product: CASSIGPPDSGRAYNEQFF. This sequence joins TRBV19 and TRBJ2-1; the match to TRBD2 covers 11 bases. Germline values: CDR1 LNHDA, CDR2 SQIVND (reference sequence). The CDR3 is 19 amino acids. Unmatched junction bases numbered 10, after V lost 1 base and J lost 2 bases.

This clone was detected ten times or more. J is TRBJ1-2 and V is TRBV20-1, with TRBD1 as a possible D gene (6 bases). Germline CDR1 and CDR2: DFQATT and SNEGSKA (reference sequence). CDR3 length: 14 amino acids. V shed 6 bases and J shed 0 bases, with 14 bases lying between them. The CDR3 reads CSARPGASNYGYTF. CDR3 nucleotide sequence: TGCAGTGCCAGACCAGGGGCCTCTAACTATGGCTACACCTTC.